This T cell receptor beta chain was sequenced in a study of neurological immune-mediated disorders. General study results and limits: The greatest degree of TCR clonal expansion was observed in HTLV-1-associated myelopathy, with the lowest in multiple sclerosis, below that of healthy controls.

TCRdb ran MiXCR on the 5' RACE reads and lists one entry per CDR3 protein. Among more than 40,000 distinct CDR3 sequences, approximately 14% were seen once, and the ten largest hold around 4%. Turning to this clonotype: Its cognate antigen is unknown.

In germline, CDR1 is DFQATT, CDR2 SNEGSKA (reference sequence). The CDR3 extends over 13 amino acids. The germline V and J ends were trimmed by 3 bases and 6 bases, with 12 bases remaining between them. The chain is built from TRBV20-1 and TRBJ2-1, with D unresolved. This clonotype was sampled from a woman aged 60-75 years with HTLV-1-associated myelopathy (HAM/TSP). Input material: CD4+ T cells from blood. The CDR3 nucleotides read TGCAGTGCTAGTTTTTACCAATCCAATGAGCAGTTCTTC. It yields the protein CSASFYQSNEQFF.